Listed below are T cell receptor beta chains from one sample, sequenced in a study of blood T cell repertoires in COVID-19. Data came from immunoSEQ multiplex PCR; TCRdb stores just in-frame clones and leaves some out. The data show fewer than 180,000 clones, 87% seen once. Sequencing was performed on peripheral blood. These receptors all stem from a woman aged 60-70 years with active or convalescent COVID-19. The CDR3 runs from the conserved cysteine through the conserved F or W. D genes are given only for firm matches. Not every row has a clone size; where given, it reads once, few, many or a size class.

J gene: TRBJ2-3
clone size: once
D gene: .
V gene: TRBV6-5
CDR3 protein: CAIWTDNTDTQYF
CDR3 DNA: TGTGCCATCTGGACAGATAACACAGATACGCAGTATTTT

J gene: TRBJ1-2
clone size: .
D gene: .
V gene: TRBV2
CDR3 protein: CASSENRIYGYTF
CDR3 DNA: TGTGCCAGCAGTGAGAACAGGATCTATGGCTACACCTTC

J gene: TRBJ2-7
clone size: .
D gene: TRBD1
V gene: TRBV4-1
CDR3 protein: CASSHPAAGTGGLYEQYF
CDR3 DNA: TGCGCCAGCAGCCACCCAGCGGCCGGGACAGGGGGCTTGTACGAGCAGTACTTC

J gene: TRBJ1-3
clone size: .
D gene: .
V gene: TRBV29-1
CDR3 protein: CSVEYGVGGNTIYF
CDR3 DNA: TGCAGCGTTGAGTACGGGGTTGGTGGAAACACCATATATTTT

J gene: TRBJ1-4
clone size: .
D gene: .
V gene: TRBV19
CDR3 protein: CASSGQEATNEKLFF
CDR3 DNA: TGTGCCAGTAGTGGTCAGGAGGCAACTAATGAAAAACTGTTTTTT

J gene: TRBJ1-3
clone size: .
D gene: .
V gene: TRBV5-1
CDR3 protein: CASSFEGGSRGNTIYF
CDR3 DNA: TGCGCCAGCAGCTTTGAGGGGGGGTCTCGTGGAAACACCATATATTTT

J gene: TRBJ2-3
clone size: once
D gene: .
V gene: TRBV11-2
CDR3 protein: CASSLSRGTDTQYF
CDR3 DNA: TGTGCCAGCAGCTTGTCTAGAGGAACAGATACGCAGTATTTT

J gene: TRBJ2-7
clone size: .
D gene: TRBD1
V gene: TRBV2
CDR3 protein: CASIREQGISSEQYF
CDR3 DNA: TGTGCCAGCATCCGGGAACAGGGGATTTCGTCCGAGCAGTACTTC

J gene: TRBJ2-5
clone size: .
D gene: .
V gene: TRBV9
CDR3 protein: CASSVGAGGETQYF
CDR3 DNA: TGTGCCAGCAGCGTAGGGGCAGGGGGGGAGACCCAGTACTTC

J gene: TRBJ1-1
clone size: few
D gene: .
V gene: TRBV10-2
CDR3 protein: CASRADTGNTEAFF
CDR3 DNA: TGCGCCAGCAGAGCCGACACAGGGAACACTGAAGCTTTCTTT

J gene: TRBJ2-3
clone size: .
D gene: TRBD2
V gene: TRBV3-1/TRBV3-2
CDR3 protein: CASSQDSGGWNTQYF
CDR3 DNA: TGTGCCAGCAGCCAAGATAGCGGGGGGTGGAATACGCAGTATTTT

J gene: TRBJ2-3
clone size: .
D gene: .
V gene: TRBV2
CDR3 protein: CASRDNTGIAGTDTQYF
CDR3 DNA: TGTGCCAGCCGGGACAATACAGGGATTGCGGGCACAGATACGCAGTATTTT

J gene: TRBJ2-2
clone size: .
D gene: TRBD2
V gene: TRBV10-3
CDR3 protein: CATGLAGATGELFF
CDR3 DNA: TGTGCCACAGGACTAGCGGGGGCCACCGGGGAGCTGTTTTTT

J gene: TRBJ2-2
clone size: .
D gene: .
V gene: TRBV7-2
CDR3 protein: CASSLNGGETGELFF
CDR3 DNA: TGTGCCAGCAGCTTAAACGGGGGTGAGACCGGGGAGCTGTTTTTT

J gene: TRBJ2-3
clone size: .
D gene: .
V gene: TRBV7-3
CDR3 protein: CASSPVLGSTDTQYF
CDR3 DNA: TGTGCCAGCAGCCCTGTTCTCGGGTCCACAGATACGCAGTATTTT

J gene: TRBJ1-5
clone size: .
D gene: TRBD1
V gene: TRBV2
CDR3 protein: CASSERQGAQPQHF
CDR3 DNA: TGTGCCAGCAGTGAACGACAGGGGGCTCAGCCCCAGCATTTT

J gene: TRBJ1-6
clone size: .
D gene: .
V gene: TRBV4-1
CDR3 protein: CASSQQDSLNSPLHF
CDR3 DNA: TGCGCCAGCAGCCAACAGGACAGCCTTAATTCACCCCTCCACTTT

J gene: TRBJ1-1
clone size: once
D gene: .
V gene: TRBV5-1
CDR3 protein: CASSLARGVGTEAFF
CDR3 DNA: TGCGCCAGCAGCTTGGCTCGGGGGGTAGGCACTGAAGCTTTCTTT

J gene: TRBJ2-3
clone size: many
D gene: .
V gene: TRBV4-2
CDR3 protein: CASGDGGYTDTQYF
CDR3 DNA: TGTGCCAGCGGCGACGGAGGGTACACAGATACGCAGTATTTT

J gene: TRBJ1-2
clone size: .
D gene: .
V gene: TRBV4-3
CDR3 protein: CASSQDGQSSYGYTF
CDR3 DNA: TGCGCCAGCAGCCAAGATGGGCAGTCATCCTATGGCTACACCTTC

J gene: TRBJ1-5
clone size: .
D gene: TRBD1
V gene: TRBV7-2
CDR3 protein: CASSLVGQHSNQPQHF
CDR3 DNA: TGTGCCAGCAGCTTAGTGGGACAGCATAGCAATCAGCCCCAGCATTTT

J gene: TRBJ2-1
clone size: .
D gene: TRBD1
V gene: TRBV7-2
CDR3 protein: CASSWTGGLGNEQFF
CDR3 DNA: TGTGCCAGCAGCTGGACAGGGGGCTTAGGAAATGAGCAGTTCTTC

J gene: TRBJ2-5
clone size: .
D gene: TRBD2
V gene: TRBV5-1
CDR3 protein: CASSLRSGKQETQYF
CDR3 DNA: TGCGCCAGCAGCTTGAGGAGCGGGAAGCAAGAGACCCAGTACTTC

J gene: TRBJ2-3
clone size: .
D gene: TRBD2
V gene: TRBV5-4
CDR3 protein: CASSSYRTSGGPQGTQYF
CDR3 DNA: TGTGCCAGCAGCTCTTACCGGACTAGCGGGGGGCCGCAGGGTACGCAGTATTTT

J gene: TRBJ1-3
clone size: once
D gene: .
V gene: TRBV9
CDR3 protein: CASSPLSRQVSGNTIYF
CDR3 DNA: TGTGCCAGCAGCCCACTCTCGAGACAGGTTTCTGGAAACACCATATATTTT

J gene: TRBJ2-3
clone size: .
D gene: .
V gene: TRBV21-1
CDR3 protein: CASRRGTGVSDTQYF
CDR3 DNA: TGTGCCAGCCGCCGAGGGACAGGGGTTTCAGATACGCAGTATTTT

J gene: TRBJ1-6
clone size: .
D gene: .
V gene: TRBV30
CDR3 protein: CAWSPPILSSYNSPLHF
CDR3 DNA: TGTGCCTGGAGTCCCCCGATCCTAAGCTCCTATAATTCACCCCTCCACTTT

J gene: TRBJ1-6
clone size: .
D gene: .
V gene: TRBV30
CDR3 protein: CAWRGGSPLHF
CDR3 DNA: TGTGCCTGGAGGGGGGGTTCACCCCTCCACTTT